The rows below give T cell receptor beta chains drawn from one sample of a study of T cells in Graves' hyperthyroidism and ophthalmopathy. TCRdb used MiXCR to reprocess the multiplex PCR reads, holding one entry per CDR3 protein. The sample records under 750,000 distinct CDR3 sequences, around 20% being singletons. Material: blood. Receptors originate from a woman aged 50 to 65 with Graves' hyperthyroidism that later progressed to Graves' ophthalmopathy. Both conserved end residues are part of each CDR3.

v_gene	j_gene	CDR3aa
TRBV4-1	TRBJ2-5	CASSQAQGLKETQYF
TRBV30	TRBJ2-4	CAWRPPGAAKNIQYF
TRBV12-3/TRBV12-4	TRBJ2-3	CASSLNLAGGRDTQYF
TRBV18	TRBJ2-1	CASSPGQTINNEQFF
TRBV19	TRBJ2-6	CASSSSGTGANVLTF
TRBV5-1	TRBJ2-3	CASSPGDHTDTQYF
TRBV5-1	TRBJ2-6	CASMTDGNSGANVLTF
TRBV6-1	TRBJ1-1	CASSSYRGFGMNTEAFF
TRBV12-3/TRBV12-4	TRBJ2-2	CASSGQGAGVTGELFF
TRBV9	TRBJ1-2	CASSVGTTGVNGYTF
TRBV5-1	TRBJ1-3	CASRRDRSGNTIYF
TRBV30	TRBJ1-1	CASRTGARLNTEAFF
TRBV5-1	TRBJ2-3	CASSPGGGTDTQYF
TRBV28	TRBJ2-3	CASSSGRMNTDTQYF
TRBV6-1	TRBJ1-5	CASTRGGDSNQPQHF
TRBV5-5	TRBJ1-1	CASRKDSFTFRMNTEAFF
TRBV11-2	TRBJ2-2	CASSLVLSGNGELFF
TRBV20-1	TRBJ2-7	CSARDAGHQTYEQYF
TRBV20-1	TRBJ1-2	CSADGGTGTYGYTF
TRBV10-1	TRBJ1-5	CASSSGNNQPQHF
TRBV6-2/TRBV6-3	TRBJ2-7	CASSYLLGYEQYF
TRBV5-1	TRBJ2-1	CASSLGLSGGFNEQFF
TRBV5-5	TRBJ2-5	CASSWDLGETQYF
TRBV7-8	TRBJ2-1	CASSQPWTGESRRGDYNEQFF
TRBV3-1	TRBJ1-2	CASSQEGRRNGYTF
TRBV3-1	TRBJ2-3	CASSQGRTGGTDTQYF
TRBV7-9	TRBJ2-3	CASSLATSGGPGDTQYF
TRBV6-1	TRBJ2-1	CASSDPRTGLSDEQFF
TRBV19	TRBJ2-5	CASRRDRQETQYF
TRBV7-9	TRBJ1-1	CASSSQGMNTEAFF
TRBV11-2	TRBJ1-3	CASTISGPYSGNTIYF
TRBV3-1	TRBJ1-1	CASSQVTVGTEAFF
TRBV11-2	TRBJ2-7	CASSSDRGRYEQYF
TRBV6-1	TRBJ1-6	CASTGQSSYNSPLHF
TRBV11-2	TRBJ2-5	CASSLEWEGKAQSTQYF
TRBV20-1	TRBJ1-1	CSARGRWTEAFF
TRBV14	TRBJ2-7	CASSQDELEHYEQYF
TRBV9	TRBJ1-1	CASSATNSNTEAFF
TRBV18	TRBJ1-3	CASSPLPGAGNTIYF
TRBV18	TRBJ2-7	CASSPKDRVFHEQYF
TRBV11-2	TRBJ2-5	CASSPLGGAPQETQYF
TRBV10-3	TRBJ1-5	CAISDEPGGNQPQHF
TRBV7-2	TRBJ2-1	CASSPGLASDEQFF
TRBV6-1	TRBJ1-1	CASRPGVMNTEAFF